The clone carrying this T cell receptor (beta chain) was found once. As handled by the study authors: From reference gene primer amplification, estimates of nucleated cell counts were derived. Profiled with immunoSEQ multiplex PCR; TCRdb holds only in-frame clones, not every one. V and J calls and clone size are as listed in that table; D and trimming were resolved from the DNA. The sample has about 75,000 clones, roughly 88% seen once. The source of the sample is a study of blood T cell repertoires in COVID-19. On the study more broadly: Spain, Italy and the United States supplied samples that represented acute and convalescent COVID-19.

This CDR3 has 14 amino acids. Germline V gene data show CDR1 as MNHEY and CDR2 as SMNVEV (reference sequence). The ends were cut back, 6 bases at V and 1 base at J, with 9 bases in the middle. The chain carries TRBV27 and TRBJ2-2; no clear D gene. The sequenced material came from peripheral blood. This clonotype was obtained from a woman aged 50 to 60 with acute or convalescent COVID-19. The CDR3 loop is CASSRSRNTGELFF. As DNA, the CDR3 is TGTGCCAGCAGCCGATCTAGGAACACCGGGGAGCTGTTTTTT.